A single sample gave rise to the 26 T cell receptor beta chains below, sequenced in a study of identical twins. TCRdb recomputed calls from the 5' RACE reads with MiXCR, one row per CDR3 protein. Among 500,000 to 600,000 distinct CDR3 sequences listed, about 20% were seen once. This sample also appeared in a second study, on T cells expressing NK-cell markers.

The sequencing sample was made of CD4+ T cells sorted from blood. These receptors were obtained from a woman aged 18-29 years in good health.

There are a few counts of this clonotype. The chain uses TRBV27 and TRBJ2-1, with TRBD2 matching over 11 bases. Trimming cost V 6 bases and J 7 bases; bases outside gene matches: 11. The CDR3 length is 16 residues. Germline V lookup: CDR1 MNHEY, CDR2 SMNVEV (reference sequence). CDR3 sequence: CASSDYGTSGRNEQFF. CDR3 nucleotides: TGTGCCAGCAGCGACTATGGGACTAGCGGAAGGAATGAGCAGTTCTTC.

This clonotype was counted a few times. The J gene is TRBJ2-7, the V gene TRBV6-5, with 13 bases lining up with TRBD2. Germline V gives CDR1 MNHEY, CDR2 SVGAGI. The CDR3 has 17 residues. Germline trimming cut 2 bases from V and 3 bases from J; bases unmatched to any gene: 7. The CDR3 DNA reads TGTGCCAGCAGTTACGCCGGGACTAGCGGGACGAACTACGAGCAGTACTTC. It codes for CASSYAGTSGTNYEQYF.

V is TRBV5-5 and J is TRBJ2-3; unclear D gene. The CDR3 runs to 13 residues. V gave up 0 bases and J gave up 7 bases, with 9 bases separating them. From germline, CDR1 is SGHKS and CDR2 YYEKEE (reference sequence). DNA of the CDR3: TGTGCCAGCAGCTTGGAGGTCCGGAATACGCAGTATTTT. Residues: CASSLEVRNTQYF.

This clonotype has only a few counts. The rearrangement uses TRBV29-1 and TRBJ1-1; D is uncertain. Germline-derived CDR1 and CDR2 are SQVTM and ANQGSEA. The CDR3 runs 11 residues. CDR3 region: CTVGRNTEAFF. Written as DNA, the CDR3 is TGCACGGTGGGTAGGAACACTGAAGCTTTCTTT.

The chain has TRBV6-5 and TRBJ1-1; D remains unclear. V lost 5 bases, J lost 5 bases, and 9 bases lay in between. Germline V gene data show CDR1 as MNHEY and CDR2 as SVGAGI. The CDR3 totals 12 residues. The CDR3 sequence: CASSRAATEAFF. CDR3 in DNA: TGTGCCAGCAGTAGGGCTGCAACTGAAGCTTTCTTT.

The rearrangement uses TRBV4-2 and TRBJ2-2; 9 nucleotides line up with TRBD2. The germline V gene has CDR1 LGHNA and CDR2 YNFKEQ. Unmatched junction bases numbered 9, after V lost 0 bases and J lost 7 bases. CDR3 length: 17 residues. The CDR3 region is CASSQDLGGRASGELFF. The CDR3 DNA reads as TGTGCCAGCAGCCAAGATTTAGGCGGGAGGGCCAGCGGGGAGCTGTTTTTT.

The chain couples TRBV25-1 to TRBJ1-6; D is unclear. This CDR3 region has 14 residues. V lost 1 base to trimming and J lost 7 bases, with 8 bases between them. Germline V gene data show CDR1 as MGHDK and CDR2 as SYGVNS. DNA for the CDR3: TGTGCCAGCAGTGAATTTTCCCTAAATTCACCCCTCCACTTT. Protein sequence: CASSEFSLNSPLHF.

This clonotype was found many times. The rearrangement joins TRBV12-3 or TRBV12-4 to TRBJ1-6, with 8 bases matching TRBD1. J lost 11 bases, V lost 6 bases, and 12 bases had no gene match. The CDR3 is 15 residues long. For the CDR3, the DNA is TGTGCCAGCAGCGCCAACCAGGGGGCAATAGCACCCCTCCACTTT. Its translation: CASSANQGAIAPLHF.

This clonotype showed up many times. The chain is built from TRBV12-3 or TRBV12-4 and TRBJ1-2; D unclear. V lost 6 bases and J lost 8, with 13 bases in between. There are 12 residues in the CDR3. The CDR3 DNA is TGTGCCAGCAGCTTTGGATCCGTGGGCTACACCTTC. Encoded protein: CASSFGSVGYTF.

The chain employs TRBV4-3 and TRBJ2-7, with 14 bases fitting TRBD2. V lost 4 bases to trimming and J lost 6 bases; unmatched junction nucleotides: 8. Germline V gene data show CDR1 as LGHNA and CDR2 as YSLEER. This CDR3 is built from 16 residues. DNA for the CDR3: TGCGCCAGCAGCCGAATCGGGACTAGCGGGAGAGGCGAGCAGTACTTC. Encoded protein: CASSRIGTSGRGEQYF.

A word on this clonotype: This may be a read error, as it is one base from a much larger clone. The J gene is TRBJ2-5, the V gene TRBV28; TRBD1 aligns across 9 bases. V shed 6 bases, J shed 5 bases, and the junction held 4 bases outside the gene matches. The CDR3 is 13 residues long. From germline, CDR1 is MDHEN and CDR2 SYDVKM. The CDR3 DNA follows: TGTGCCAGCAGCCGCGACAGGGGGGAGACCCAGTACTTC. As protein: CASSRDRGETQYF.

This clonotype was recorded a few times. The CDR3 loop is CSALKGSSDNEQFF. The CDR3, as DNA: TGCAGTGCTCTTAAGGGGTCTAGTGACAATGAGCAGTTCTTC. The chain has TRBV20-1 and TRBJ2-1; TRBD1 might be the D (5 bases). Germline CDR1 reads DFQATT; CDR2 reads SNEGSKA (reference sequence). Between the trimmed V and J ends, which lost 5 bases and 5 bases, there was a span of 16 bases. This CDR3 region has 14 residues.

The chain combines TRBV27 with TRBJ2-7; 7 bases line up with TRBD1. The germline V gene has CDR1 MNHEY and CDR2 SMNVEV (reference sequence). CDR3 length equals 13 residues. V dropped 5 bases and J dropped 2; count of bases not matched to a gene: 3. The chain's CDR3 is CASSIGQAYEQYF. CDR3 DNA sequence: TGTGCCAGCAGTATAGGACAGGCCTACGAGCAGTACTTC.

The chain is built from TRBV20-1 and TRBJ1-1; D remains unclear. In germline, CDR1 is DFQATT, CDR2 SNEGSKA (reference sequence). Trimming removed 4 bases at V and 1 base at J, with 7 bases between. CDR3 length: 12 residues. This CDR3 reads CSAIRRNTEAFF. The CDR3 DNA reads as TGCAGTGCTATTAGGCGGAACACTGAAGCTTTCTTT.

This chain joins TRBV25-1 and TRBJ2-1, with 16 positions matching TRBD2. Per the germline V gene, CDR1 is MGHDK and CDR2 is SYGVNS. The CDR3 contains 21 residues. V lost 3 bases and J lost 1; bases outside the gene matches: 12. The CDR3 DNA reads TGTGCCAGCAGTGAGTCTCCCGGGACTAGCGGGAGGGCCACTTCCTACAATGAGCAGTTCTTC. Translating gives CASSESPGTSGRATSYNEQFF.

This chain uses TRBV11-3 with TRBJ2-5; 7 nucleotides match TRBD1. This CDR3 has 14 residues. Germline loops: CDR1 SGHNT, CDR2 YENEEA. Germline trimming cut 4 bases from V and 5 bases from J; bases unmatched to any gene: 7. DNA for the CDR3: TGTGCCAGCAGCTACACAGGGGATTGGGAGACCCAGTACTTC. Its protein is CASSYTGDWETQYF. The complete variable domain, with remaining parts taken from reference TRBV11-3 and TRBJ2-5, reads EAGVVQSPRYKIIEKKQPVAFWCNPISGHNTLYWYLQNLGQGPELLIRYENEEAVDDSQLPKDRFSAERLKGVDSTLKIQPAELGDSAVYLCASSYTGDWETQYFGPGTRLLVL.

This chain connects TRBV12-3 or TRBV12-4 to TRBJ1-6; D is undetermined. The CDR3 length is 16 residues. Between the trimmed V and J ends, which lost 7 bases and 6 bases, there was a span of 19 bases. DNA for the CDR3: TGTGCCAGCACCACTGGGAGACGACTTCCTAATTCACCCCTCCACTTT. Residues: CASTTGRRLPNSPLHF.

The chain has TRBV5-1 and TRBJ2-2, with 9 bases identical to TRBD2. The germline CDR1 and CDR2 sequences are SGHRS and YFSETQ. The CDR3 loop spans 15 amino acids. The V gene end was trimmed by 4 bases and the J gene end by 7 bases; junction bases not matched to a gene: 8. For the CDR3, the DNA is TGCGCCAGCAGCCCGGGACTAGCTCGCTTCGGGGAGCTGTTTTTT. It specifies CASSPGLARFGELFF.

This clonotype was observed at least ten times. This CDR3 is CASSGSGNTGELFF. CDR3 in DNA: TGTGCCAGCAGCGGTAGCGGGAACACCGGGGAGCTGTTTTTT. The V and J genes are TRBV7-2 and TRBJ2-2; tentative D call: TRBD2 (6 bases). Germline-derived CDR1 and CDR2 are SGHTA and FQGNSA. The CDR3 has 14 amino acids. V lost 5 bases and J 1 base, leaving 8 bases between the germline ends.

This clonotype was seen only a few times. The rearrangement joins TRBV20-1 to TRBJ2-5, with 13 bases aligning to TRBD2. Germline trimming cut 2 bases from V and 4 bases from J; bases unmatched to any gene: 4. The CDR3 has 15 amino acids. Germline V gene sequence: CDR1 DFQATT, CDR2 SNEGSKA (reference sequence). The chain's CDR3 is CSARRTSGSTETQYF. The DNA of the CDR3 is TGCAGTGCTAGAAGGACTAGCGGGAGTACAGAGACCCAGTACTTC.

The CDR3 reads CSAIHRMEPQHF. The CDR3 region has the DNA TGCAGTGCTATCCACAGGATGGAGCCCCAGCATTTT. V gene TRBV20-1 combines with J gene TRBJ1-5; possibly TRBD1 for D (5 bases). This CDR3 region has 12 residues. The germline V gene encodes CDR1 DFQATT and CDR2 SNEGSKA (reference sequence). Trimming left V 4 bases short and J 8 bases short, with 12 bases between.

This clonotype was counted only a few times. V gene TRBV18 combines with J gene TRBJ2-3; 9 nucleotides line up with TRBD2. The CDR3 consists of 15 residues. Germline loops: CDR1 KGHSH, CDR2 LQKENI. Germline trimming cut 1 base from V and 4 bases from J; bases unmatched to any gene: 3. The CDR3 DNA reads TGTGCCAGCTCACCACTAGCGGGAGTTTCAGATACGCAGTATTTT. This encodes CASSPLAGVSDTQYF.

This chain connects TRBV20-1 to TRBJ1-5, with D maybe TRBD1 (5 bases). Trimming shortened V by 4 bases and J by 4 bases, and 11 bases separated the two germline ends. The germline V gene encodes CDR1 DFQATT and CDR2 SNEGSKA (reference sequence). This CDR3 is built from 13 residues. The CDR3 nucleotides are TGCAGTGCTACCCGAGGGGCTAATCAGCCCCAGCATTTT. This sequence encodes CSATRGANQPQHF.

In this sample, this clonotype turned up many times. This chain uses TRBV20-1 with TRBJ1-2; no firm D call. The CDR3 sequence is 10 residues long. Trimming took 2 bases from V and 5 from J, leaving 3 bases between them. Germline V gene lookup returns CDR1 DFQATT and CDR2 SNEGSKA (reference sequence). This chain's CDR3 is CSARRYGYTF. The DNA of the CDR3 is TGCAGTGCTAGAAGATATGGCTACACCTTC.

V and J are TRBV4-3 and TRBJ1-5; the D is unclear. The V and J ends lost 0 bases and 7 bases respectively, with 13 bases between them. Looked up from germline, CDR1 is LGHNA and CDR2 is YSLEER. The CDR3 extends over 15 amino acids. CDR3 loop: CASSQDPTGGQPQHF. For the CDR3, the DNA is TGCGCCAGCAGCCAAGACCCTACGGGCGGACAGCCCCAGCATTTT.

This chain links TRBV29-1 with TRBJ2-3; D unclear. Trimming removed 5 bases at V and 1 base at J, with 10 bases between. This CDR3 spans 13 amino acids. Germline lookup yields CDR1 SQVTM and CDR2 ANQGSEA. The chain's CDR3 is CSVKVHGTDTQYF. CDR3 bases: TGCAGCGTTAAGGTTCACGGCACAGATACGCAGTATTTT.